These 20 T cell receptor beta chains were sequenced from one sample in a study of siplizumab effects on memory and regulatory T cells. Measured with immunoSEQ multiplex PCR; TCRdb has only the in-frame clones, and not every one. The data show around 97,000 clones, around 94% seen once. The specimen sequenced was non-Treg CD4+ T cells sorted from blood. The origin of the receptors is a human donor in good health.

The gene calls are TRBV6-6 and TRBJ2-3; unclear D gene. CDR1 is MNHNY, CDR2 SVGAGI, per germline (reference sequence). This CDR3 region has 12 residues. Trimming shortened V by 5 bases and J by 3 bases, and 6 bases separated the two germline ends. The CDR3 DNA is TGTGCCAGCAGTGCCAGTACAGATACGCAGTATTTT. Encoded protein: CASSASTDTQYF.

The genes are TRBV2 and TRBJ2-5; 10 bases are shared with TRBD2. CDR3 length: 14 residues. The germline V gene encodes CDR1 SNHLY and CDR2 FYNNEI. V dropped 7 bases and J dropped 4; count of bases not matched to a gene: 6. CDR3 sequence: CASKASGRGETQYF. CDR3 in DNA: TGTGCCAGCAAGGCTAGCGGGAGAGGAGAGACCCAGTACTTC.

The chain has TRBV15 and TRBJ2-1, with D unclear. CDR1 LNHNV and CDR2 YYDKDF come from the germline V gene (reference sequence). The CDR3 runs 12 residues. V dropped 0 bases and J dropped 12 bases, with 9 bases sitting between them. The CDR3 DNA is TGTGCCACCAGCAGAGACCCCCCCCCGCAGTTCTTC. Translating it yields CATSRDPPPQFF.

The chain has TRBV5-1 and TRBJ1-2, with D possibly matching TRBD1 (6 bases). Germline loops: CDR1 SGHRS, CDR2 YFSETQ. V shed 2 bases and J shed 0 bases, with 14 bases lying between them. The CDR3 has 16 amino acids. For the CDR3, the DNA is TGCGCCAGCAGCTTCCCAGGGGATCAAGCTAACTATGGCTACACCTTC. Amino acid sequence: CASSFPGDQANYGYTF.

V and J are TRBV6-1 and TRBJ2-3, with unresolved D. CDR1 and CDR2 from the germline V gene are MNHNS and SASEGT. Trimming took 4 bases from V and 1 from J, leaving 6 bases between them. CDR3 size: 13 residues. CDR3 DNA: TGTGCCAGCAGTGGGAAGGGCACAGATACGCAGTATTTT. The encoded protein is CASSGKGTDTQYF.

This sequence joins TRBV5-4 and TRBJ2-5; 9 bases match TRBD2. CDR1 SGHNT and CDR2 YYREEE come from the germline V gene (reference sequence). The CDR3 has 16 amino acids. The junction had 13 bases not matched to a gene; V was cut back by 4 bases and J by 6 bases. The CDR3 sequence: CASSPRREGPGKTQYF. The CDR3 DNA follows: TGTGCCAGCAGCCCCCGGCGGGAGGGCCCCGGAAAGACCCAGTACTTC.

J is TRBJ1-5 and V is TRBV19, with D unclear. The CDR3 runs 14 residues. CDR1 is LNHDA, CDR2 SQIVND, per germline (reference sequence). Trimming shortened V by 5 bases and J by 4 bases, and 12 bases separated the two germline ends. CDR3 nucleotides: TGTGCCAGTAGTTGGGCAGCAGCTAATCAGCCCCAGCATTTT. Protein: CASSWAAANQPQHF.

This sequence joins TRBV5-4 and TRBJ2-3; weak D call: TRBD2 (6 bases). This CDR3 region has 15 residues. Germline CDR1 reads SGHNT; CDR2 reads YYREEE (reference sequence). Trimming took off 2 bases at V and 1 base at J, with 11 bases between the two ends. Here the CDR3 reads CASSFGGKGTDTQYF. The DNA of the CDR3 is TGTGCCAGCAGCTTTGGCGGGAAGGGCACAGATACGCAGTATTTT.

The V gene is TRBV6-5, the J gene TRBJ1-2; tentative D call: TRBD1 (5 bases). The germline CDR1 and CDR2 sequences are MNHEY and SVGAGI. The CDR3 sequence is 14 residues long. V was cut by 0 bases and J by 4 bases, with 9 bases left in between. In DNA, the CDR3 is TGTGCCAGCAGTTACTCGAGACAGAGCTATGGCTACACCTTC. Residues: CASSYSRQSYGYTF.

This chain's CDR3 is CASSLANGEVKNIQYF. In DNA form, the CDR3 reads TGTGCCAGCAGCTTAGCTAACGGGGAGGTCAAAAACATTCAGTACTTC. The chain couples TRBV7-9 to TRBJ2-4; the D gene is possibly TRBD2 (6 bases). V was shortened by 0 bases and J by 3 bases, with 12 bases between the two germline ends. The CDR3 runs to 16 residues. The germline V gene has CDR1 SEHNR and CDR2 FQNEAQ (reference sequence).

This chain uses TRBV5-8 with TRBJ2-7, with a tentative D call TRBD1 (6 bases). This CDR3 is built from 15 residues. The germline V gene has CDR1 SGHTS and CDR2 YDEGEE. The V end lost 1 base, the J end lost 5 bases, and 16 bases lay between the germline ends. The CDR3 DNA reads as TGTGCCAGCAGCTTGTTATCAGGGGTTGGTAACGAGCAGTACTTC. It encodes CASSLLSGVGNEQYF.

The V and J genes are TRBV18 and TRBJ2-1; 7 bases align to TRBD2. The germline V gene encodes CDR1 KGHSH and CDR2 LQKENI. V dropped 0 bases and J dropped 5; count of bases not matched to a gene: 7. The CDR3 runs to 16 residues. The CDR3 coding sequence is TGTGCCAGCTCACCACCCTCTAGCGGAAGAAACAATGAGCAGTTCTTC. It is translated as CASSPPSSGRNNEQFF.

The chain is built from TRBV27 and TRBJ2-7, with 7 bases fitting TRBD2. CDR3 length equals 14 residues. The V gene's germline CDR1 is MNHEY and CDR2 SMNVEV (reference sequence). The V and J ends lost 4 bases and 0 bases, in that order; junction bases with no gene match: 3. The CDR3 DNA reads as TGTGCCAGCAGTTACAGGACTAGCTCCTACGAGCAGTACTTC. This sequence encodes CASSYRTSSYEQYF.

The genes are TRBV5-5 and TRBJ2-1, with 7 bases that match TRBD1. Germline trimming cut 7 bases from V and 0 bases from J; bases unmatched to any gene: 7. Germline-derived CDR1 and CDR2 are SGHKS and YYEKEE (reference sequence). The CDR3 length is 15 residues. CDR3 sequence reads: CASCHRGPSYNEQFF. In nucleotides, the CDR3 is TGTGCCAGCTGTCACAGGGGTCCCTCCTACAATGAGCAGTTCTTC.

The rearrangement links TRBV23-1 to TRBJ2-7; the match to TRBD1 covers 7 bases. TRBV23-1 is classed as an ORF, of uncertain function. The CDR3 extends over 16 amino acids. V lost 2 bases to trimming and J lost 7 bases; unmatched junction nucleotides: 14. The chain's CDR3 is CASSQPQIPHRGEQYF. The CDR3 region has the DNA TGCGCCAGCAGTCAACCTCAAATTCCACACAGGGGTGAGCAGTACTTC.

The genes are TRBV15 and TRBJ2-5; D ambiguous. The V end lost 6 bases, the J end lost 5 bases, and 13 bases lay between the germline ends. This CDR3 region has 13 residues. Germline V lookup: CDR1 LNHNV, CDR2 YYDKDF (reference sequence). CDR3 protein: CATRGSGPETQYF. As DNA, the CDR3 is TGTGCCACCAGGGGTTCAGGTCCGGAGACCCAGTACTTC.

This sequence joins TRBV6-5 and TRBJ2-6; D call uncertain. Per germline, CDR1 MNHEY and CDR2 SVGAGI. The CDR3 is 14 amino acids. Trimming stripped 0 bases from V and 2 bases from J, with 2 bases between. The CDR3: CASSYSTGANVLTF. For the CDR3, the DNA is TGTGCCAGCAGTTACTCCACTGGGGCCAACGTCCTGACTTTC.

Regarding this clone: Other DNA sequences in this specimen translate into the identical CDR3. The rearrangement joins TRBV7-2 to TRBJ1-2, with a possible D match to TRBD1 (6 bases). Trimming took 5 bases from V and 3 from J, leaving 25 bases between them. CDR1 is SGHTA and CDR2 is FQGNSA in the germline V gene. The CDR3 contains 18 residues. The CDR3 DNA is TGTGCCAGCAGCACATCTCCCTTACAGGGAAGGAGGGACTATGGCTACACCTTC. Protein product: CASSTSPLQGRRDYGYTF.

In its sample, this clone was seen once. The rearrangement uses TRBV5-1 and TRBJ2-3; the D gene is possibly TRBD1 (6 bases). Per germline, CDR1 SGHRS and CDR2 YFSETQ. Trimming removed 7 bases at V and 2 bases at J, with 17 bases between. The length of the CDR3 is 15 residues. CDR3 coding DNA: TGCGCCAGCCATCCAGGGGCTATCTACACAGATACGCAGTATTTT. Protein sequence: CASHPGAIYTDTQYF. The whole variable domain, remainder taken from reference TRBV5-1 and TRBJ2-3, is KAGVTQTPRYLIKTRGQQVTLSCSPISGHRSVSWYQQTPGQGLQFLFEYFSETQRNKGNFPGRFSGRQFSNSRSEMNVSTLELGDSALYLCASHPGAIYTDTQYFGPGTRLTVL.

J is TRBJ2-1 and V is TRBV6-4; 11 nucleotides align to TRBD2. After removal of 3 bases from V and 9 bases from J, the junction contained 7 bases not matched to a gene. This CDR3 is 15 amino acids long. Germline CDR1 reads MRHNA; CDR2 reads SNTAGT. The CDR3 protein is CASSEGTSGTSEQFF. CDR3 coding DNA: TGTGCCAGCAGTGAAGGGACTAGCGGCACCAGTGAGCAGTTCTTC.